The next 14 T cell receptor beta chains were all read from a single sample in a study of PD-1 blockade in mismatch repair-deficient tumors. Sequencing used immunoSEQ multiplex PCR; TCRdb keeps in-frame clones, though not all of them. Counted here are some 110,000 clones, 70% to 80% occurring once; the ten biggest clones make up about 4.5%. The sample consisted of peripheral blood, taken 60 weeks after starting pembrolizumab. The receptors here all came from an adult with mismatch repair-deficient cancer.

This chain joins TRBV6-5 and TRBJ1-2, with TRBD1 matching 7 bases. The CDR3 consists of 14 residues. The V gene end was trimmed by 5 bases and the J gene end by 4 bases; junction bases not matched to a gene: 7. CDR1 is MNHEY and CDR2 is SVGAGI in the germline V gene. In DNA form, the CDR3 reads TGTGCCAGCAGTCGCGACAGGGTGGGCTATGGCTACACCTTC. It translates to CASSRDRVGYGYTF.

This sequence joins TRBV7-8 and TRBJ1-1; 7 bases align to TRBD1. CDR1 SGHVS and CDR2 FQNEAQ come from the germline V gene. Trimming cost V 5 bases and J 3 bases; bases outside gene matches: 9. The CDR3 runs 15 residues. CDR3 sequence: CASSPKDRVYTEAFF. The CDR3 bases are TGTGCCAGCAGCCCGAAAGACAGGGTGTACACTGAAGCTTTCTTT.

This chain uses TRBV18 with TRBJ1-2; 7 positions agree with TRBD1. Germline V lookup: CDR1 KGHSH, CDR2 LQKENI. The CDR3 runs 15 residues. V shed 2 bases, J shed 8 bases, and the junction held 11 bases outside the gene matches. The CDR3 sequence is CASSPSDRVAFGYTF. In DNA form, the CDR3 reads TGTGCCAGCTCACCATCCGACAGGGTGGCATTCGGCTACACCTTC.

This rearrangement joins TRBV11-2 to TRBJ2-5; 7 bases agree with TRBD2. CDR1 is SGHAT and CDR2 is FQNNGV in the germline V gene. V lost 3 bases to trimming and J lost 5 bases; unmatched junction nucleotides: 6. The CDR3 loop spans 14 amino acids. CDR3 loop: CASSFQRGGETQYF. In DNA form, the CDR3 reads TGTGCCAGCAGCTTTCAGCGGGGAGGGGAGACCCAGTACTTC.

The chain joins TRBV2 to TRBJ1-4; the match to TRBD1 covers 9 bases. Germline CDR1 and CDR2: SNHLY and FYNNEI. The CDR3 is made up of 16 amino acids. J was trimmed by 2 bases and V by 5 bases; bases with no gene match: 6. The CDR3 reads CASSRDRVGTNEKLFF. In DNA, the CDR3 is TGTGCCAGCAGTCGGGACAGGGTAGGGACTAATGAAAAACTGTTTTTT.

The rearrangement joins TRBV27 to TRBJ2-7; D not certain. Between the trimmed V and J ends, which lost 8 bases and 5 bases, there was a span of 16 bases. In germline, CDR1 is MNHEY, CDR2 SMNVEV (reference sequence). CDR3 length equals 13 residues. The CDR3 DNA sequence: TGTGCCAGCGGTTGGGCTACTTACGACGAGCAGTACTTC. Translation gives CASGWATYDEQYF.

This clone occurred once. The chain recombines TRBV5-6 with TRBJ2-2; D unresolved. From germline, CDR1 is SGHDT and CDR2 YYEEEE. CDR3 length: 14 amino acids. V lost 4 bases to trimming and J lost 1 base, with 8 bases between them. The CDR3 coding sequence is TGTGCCAGCAGCCCTCAGATGAACACCGGGGAGCTGTTTTTT. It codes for CASSPQMNTGELFF.

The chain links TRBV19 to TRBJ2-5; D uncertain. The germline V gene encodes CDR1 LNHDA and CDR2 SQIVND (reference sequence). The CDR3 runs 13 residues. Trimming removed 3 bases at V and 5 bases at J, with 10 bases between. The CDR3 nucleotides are TGTGCCAGTAGTATTACGCCATTGGAGACCCAGTACTTC. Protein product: CASSITPLETQYF. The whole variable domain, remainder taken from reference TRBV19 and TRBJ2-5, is DGGITQSPKYLFRKEGQNVTLSCEQNLNHDAMYWYRQDPGQGLRLIYYSQIVNDFQKGDIAEGYSVSREKKESFPLTVTSAQKNPTAFYLCASSITPLETQYFGPGTRLLVL.

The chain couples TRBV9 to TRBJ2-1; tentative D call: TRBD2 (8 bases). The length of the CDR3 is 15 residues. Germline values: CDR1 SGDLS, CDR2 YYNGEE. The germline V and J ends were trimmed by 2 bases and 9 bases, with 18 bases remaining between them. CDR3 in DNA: TGTGCCAGCAGCGTCATAGCGGGGACAGACACTGAGCAGTTCTTC. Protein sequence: CASSVIAGTDTEQFF.

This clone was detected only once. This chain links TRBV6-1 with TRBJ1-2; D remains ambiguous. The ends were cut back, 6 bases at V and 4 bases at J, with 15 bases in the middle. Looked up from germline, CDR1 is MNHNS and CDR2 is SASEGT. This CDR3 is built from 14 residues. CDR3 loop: CASRSPGLIYGYTF. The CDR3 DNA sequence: TGTGCCAGCAGATCCCCCGGCCTAATCTATGGCTACACCTTC.

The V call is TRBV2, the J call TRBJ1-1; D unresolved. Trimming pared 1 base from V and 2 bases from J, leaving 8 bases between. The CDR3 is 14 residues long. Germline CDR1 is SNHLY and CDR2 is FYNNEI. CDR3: CASSEEEGNTEAFF. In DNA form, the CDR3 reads TGTGCCAGCAGTGAAGAGGAGGGAAACACTGAAGCTTTCTTT. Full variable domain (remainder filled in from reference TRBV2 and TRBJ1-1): EPEVTQTPSHQVTQMGQEVILRCVPISNHLYFYWYRQILGQKVEFLVSFYNNEISEKSEIFDDQFSVERPDGSNFTLKIRSTKLEDSAMYFCASSEEEGNTEAFFGQGTRLTVV.

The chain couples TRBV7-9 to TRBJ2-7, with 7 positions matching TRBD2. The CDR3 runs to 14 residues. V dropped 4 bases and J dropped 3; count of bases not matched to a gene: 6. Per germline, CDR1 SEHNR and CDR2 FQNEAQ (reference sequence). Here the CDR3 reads CASSSGLDFYEQYF. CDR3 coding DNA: TGTGCCAGCAGCTCCGGACTAGATTTCTACGAGCAGTACTTC.

The CDR3 sequence is CASSTVGLTYEQYF. The CDR3 coding sequence is TGTGCCAGCAGCACCGTGGGACTAACCTACGAGCAGTACTTC. The chain joins TRBV2 to TRBJ2-7; 7 bases line up with TRBD2. The trim removed 6 bases at V and 2 bases at J, leaving 7 bases unmatched. This CDR3 is built from 14 residues. Germline V gene sequence: CDR1 SNHLY, CDR2 FYNNEI.

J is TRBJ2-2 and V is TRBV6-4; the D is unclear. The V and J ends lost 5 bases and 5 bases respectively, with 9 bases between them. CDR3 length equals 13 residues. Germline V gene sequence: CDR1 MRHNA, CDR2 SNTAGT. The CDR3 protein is CASSLGETGELFF. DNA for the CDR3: TGTGCCAGCAGTCTTGGGGAAACCGGGGAGCTGTTTTTT.